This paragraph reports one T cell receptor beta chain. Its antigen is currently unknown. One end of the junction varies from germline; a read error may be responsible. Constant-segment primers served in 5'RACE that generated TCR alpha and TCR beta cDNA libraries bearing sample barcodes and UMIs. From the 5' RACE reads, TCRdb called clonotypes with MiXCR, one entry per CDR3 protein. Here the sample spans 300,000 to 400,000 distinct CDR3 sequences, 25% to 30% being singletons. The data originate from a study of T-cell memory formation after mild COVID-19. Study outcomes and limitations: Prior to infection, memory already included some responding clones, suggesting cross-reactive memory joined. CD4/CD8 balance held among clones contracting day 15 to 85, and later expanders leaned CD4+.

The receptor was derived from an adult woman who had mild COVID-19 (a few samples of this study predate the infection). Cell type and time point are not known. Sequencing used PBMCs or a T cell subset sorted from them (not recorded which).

This CDR3 is CASSPGPASF. CDR3 coding DNA: TGTGCCAGCAGTCCAGGGCCCGCCTCGTTC. The chain has TRBV2 and TRBJ1-2, with a weak D call TRBD1 (5 bases). The germline gives CDR1 SNHLY, CDR2 FYNNEI. CDR3 size: 10 residues.